This T cell receptor (beta chain) is from a study of blood T cell repertoires in COVID-19. As originally analysed: Amplifying reference gene primers gave estimates of nucleated cell counts. Sequencing was performed with immunoSEQ multiplex PCR; in TCRdb, only in-frame clones are kept and a portion is missing. For V, J and clone size, that table is used; D and trimming come from the DNA. The sample lists 180,000 or so clones; 81% were seen once. The V and J ends lost 0 bases and 0 bases, in that order; junction bases with no gene match: 8. Germline V gives CDR1 SGHVS, CDR2 FQNEAQ. The CDR3 covers 18 residues.

The J gene is TRBJ2-1, the V gene TRBV7-8; 7 bases fit TRBD2. Sequencing input: peripheral blood. The TCR comes from a middle-aged woman with COVID-19, enrolled during active disease. The CDR3 DNA reads TGTGCCAGCAGCTTAGCTTCCCTCCGGGACTACTCCTACAATGAGCAGTTCTTC. Amino acids: CASSLASLRDYSYNEQFF.